The entry that follows covers one T cell receptor (beta chain) sequence. Its cognate antigen is unknown. The data are from a study of a mutant IDH1 vaccine in newly diagnosed glioma. About the study: Most patients had radiochemotherapy with temozolomide before enrollment; others had one alone. Findings and caveats of the study: Among patients, around 95% showed immune responses induced by the vaccine.

TCRdb's copy holds only in-frame clones and misses some; the assay was immunoSEQ multiplex PCR. This repertoire shows about 27,000 clones, 93% found once; its top ten account for 1% to 1.5%. Time point of the sample: baseline, week 1 (first vaccination visit). The sample's treatment: pre-vaccination baseline after standard-of-care therapy. The germline gives CDR1 SGHRS, CDR2 YFSETQ. Trimming took off 1 base at V and 4 bases at J, with 5 bases between the two ends. The CDR3 is 12 amino acids. The receptor was derived from a man aged 40-49 years with glioma. The sample in question was PBMCs, obtained from a glioma patient treated with radiotherapy, temozolomide or both. The chain joins TRBV5-1 to TRBJ2-5; D gene ambiguous. CDR3 sequence reads: CASSLRRETQYF. The CDR3 region has the DNA TGCGCCAGCAGCTTGAGGAGAGAGACCCAGTACTTC. The whole variable domain, remainder taken from reference TRBV5-1 and TRBJ2-5, is KAGVTQTPRYLIKTRGQQVTLSCSPISGHRSVSWYQQTPGQGLQFLFEYFSETQRNKGNFPGRFSGRQFSNSRSEMNVSTLELGDSALYLCASSLRRETQYFGPGTRLLVL.